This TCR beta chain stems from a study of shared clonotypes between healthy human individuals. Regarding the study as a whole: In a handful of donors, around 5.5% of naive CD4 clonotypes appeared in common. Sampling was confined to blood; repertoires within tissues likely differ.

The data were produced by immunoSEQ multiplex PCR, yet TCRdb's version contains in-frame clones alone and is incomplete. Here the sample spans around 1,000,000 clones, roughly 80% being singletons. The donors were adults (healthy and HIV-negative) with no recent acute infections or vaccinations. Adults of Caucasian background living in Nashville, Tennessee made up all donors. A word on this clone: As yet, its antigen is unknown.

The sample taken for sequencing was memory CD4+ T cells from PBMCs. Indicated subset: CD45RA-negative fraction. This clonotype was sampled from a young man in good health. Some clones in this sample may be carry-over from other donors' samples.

In DNA form, the CDR3 reads TGTGCCAGCAGCTCAATGCCACTGGTCTCTGGGGCCAACGTCCTGACTTTC. This codes for CASSSMPLVSGANVLTF. The rearrangement links TRBV7-9 to TRBJ2-6; D unclear. Trimming pared 4 bases from V and 0 bases from J, leaving 13 bases between. Germline V lookup: CDR1 SEHNR, CDR2 FQNEAQ (reference sequence). CDR3 size: 17 residues.